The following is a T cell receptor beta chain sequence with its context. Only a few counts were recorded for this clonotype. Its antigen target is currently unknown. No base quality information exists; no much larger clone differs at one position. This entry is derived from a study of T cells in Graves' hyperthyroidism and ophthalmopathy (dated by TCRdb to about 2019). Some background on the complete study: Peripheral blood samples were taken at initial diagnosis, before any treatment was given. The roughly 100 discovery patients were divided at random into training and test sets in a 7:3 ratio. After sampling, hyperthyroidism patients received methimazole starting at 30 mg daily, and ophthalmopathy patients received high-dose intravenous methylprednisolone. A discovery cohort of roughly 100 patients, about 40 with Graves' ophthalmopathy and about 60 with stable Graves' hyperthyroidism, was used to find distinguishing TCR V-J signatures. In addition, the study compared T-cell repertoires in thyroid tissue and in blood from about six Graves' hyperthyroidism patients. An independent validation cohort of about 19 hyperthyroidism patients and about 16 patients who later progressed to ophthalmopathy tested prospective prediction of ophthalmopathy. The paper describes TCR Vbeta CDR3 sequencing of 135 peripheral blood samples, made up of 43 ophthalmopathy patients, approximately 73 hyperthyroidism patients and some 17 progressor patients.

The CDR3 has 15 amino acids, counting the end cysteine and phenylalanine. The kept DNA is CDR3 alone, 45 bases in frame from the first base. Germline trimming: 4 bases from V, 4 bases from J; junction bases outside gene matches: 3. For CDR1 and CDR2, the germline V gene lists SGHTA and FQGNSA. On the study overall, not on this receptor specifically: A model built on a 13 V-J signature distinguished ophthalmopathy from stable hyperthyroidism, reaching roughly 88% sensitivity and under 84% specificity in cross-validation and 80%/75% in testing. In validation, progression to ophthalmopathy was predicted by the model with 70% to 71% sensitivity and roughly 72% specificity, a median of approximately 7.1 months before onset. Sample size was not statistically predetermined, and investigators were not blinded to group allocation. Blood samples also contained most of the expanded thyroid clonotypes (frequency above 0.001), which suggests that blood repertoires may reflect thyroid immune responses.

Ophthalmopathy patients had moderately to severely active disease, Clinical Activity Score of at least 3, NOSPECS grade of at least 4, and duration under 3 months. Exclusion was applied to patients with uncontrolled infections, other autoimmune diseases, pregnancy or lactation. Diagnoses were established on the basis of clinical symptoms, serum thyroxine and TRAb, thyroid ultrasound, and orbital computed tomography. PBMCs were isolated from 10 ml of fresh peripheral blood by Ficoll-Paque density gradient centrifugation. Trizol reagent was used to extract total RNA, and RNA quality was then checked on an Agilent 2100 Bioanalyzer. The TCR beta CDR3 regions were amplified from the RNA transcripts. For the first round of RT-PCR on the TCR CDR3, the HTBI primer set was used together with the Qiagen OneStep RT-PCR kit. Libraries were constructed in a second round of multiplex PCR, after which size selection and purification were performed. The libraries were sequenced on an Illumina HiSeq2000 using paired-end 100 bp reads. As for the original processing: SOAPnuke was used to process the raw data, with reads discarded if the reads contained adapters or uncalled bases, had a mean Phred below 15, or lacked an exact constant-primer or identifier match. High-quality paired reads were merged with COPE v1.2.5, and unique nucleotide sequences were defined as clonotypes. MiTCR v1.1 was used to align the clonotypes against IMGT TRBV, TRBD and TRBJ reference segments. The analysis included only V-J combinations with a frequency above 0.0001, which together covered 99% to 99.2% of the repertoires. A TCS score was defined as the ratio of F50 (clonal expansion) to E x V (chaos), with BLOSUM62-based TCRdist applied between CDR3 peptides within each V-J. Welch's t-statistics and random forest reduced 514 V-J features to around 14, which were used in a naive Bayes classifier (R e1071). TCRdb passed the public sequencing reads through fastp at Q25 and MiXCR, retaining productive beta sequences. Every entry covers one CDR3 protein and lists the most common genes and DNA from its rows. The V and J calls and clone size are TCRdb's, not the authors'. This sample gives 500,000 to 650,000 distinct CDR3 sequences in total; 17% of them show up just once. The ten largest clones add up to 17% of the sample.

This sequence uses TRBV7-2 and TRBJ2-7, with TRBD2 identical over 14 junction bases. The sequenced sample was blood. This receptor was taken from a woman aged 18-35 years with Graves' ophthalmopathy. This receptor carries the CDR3 CASSYRLAGGYEQYF. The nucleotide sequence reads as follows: TGTGCCAGCAGCTACCGACTAGCGGGAGGGTACGAGCAGTACTTC.